This entry features one TCR beta chain sequence. Which antigen it targets is not known. It has no much larger one-base neighbor in the sample; base qualities were not kept. Interpreted using the paper, the time point label stands for: about 28 days (+/-7) after the second vaccine dose. AZD1222 recipients whose second dose came at about 4 weeks and those whose second dose came at about 12 weeks were combined into one group, since spike-specific TCR depth and breadth did not differ between the two schedules. Vaccinee samples came from UK trials COV001 and COV002, including a single-blind randomized controlled phase 2/3 trial of AZD1222 (ChAdOx1 nCoV-19) in healthy adults. For TCRbeta chain sequencing, PBMC samples were collected from trial participants at day 0 and at day 28 after the second dose. The source of the sample is a study of T cell responses to AZD1222 COVID-19 vaccine (dated by TCRdb to the early 2020s). Notes on the research overall: A total of approximately 240 trial participants underwent TCR sequencing, of whom more than 200 had received two doses of AZD1222 and 26 had received two doses of the MenACWY control vaccine. Enrollment into the trials was organized by age into subgroups of 18-55, 56-69 and 70-plus years, and those subgroups contained roughly 160, 29 and 62 TCR-sequenced participants, respectively.

Results the study describes overall, beyond this receptor: Only five to seven AZD1222 recipients were SARS-CoV-2 seropositive at baseline, limiting conclusions about previously exposed vaccinees. The whole spike protein was spanned by vaccine-associated CD4 TCRs, and dominant responses were seen in regions 160-218 and 743-854. Because no day 14 peak-response samples were available, repertoires were characterized only after the peak T cell response. A significant rise in spike-specific TCR breadth and depth was observed after two AZD1222 doses relative to day 0 and relative to MenACWY recipients. Most participants were white British and females outnumbered males, and the authors suggested that clonal diversity may have been underestimated. The 56-69-year group was small, and its depth increase did not reach significance, likely because of low power. Reportedly, almost half of the unique spike-specific TCRs recognized epitopes lying outside the regions that are mutated in the B.1.351 and B.1.1.7 variants.

V and J are truncated by 0 bases and 12 bases respectively, leaving an intervening sequence of 13 bases. Reading the germline V gene (reference sequence) gives CDR1 SGHNT and CDR2 YYREEE. The CDR3 runs 13 residues from the cysteine to the phenylalanine. The read is trimmed to its CDR3 DNA, 39 bases read in frame from base 1. The CDR3 regions of human TCRbeta chains were analyzed by immunosequencing. The paper's data handling went like this. Repertoire TCRs were checked for matches against a reference library of SARS-CoV-2-specific TCRs that had been generated using the MIRA antigen-specificity platform. Breadth meant the fraction of unique TCRs that were SARS-CoV-2-associated, whereas depth meant the fraction of total T cells that were SARS-CoV-2-associated. Using the MIRA data, each spike-specific TCR was mapped to the spike region that the TCR reacts to and placed in a CD4 or CD8 class. Log10-transformed breadth and depth values were compared by one-way ANOVA with Sidak's multiple comparisons tests. This is the immuneACCESS table as TCRdb keeps it, with only in-frame sequences that have V and J called. A part of the clones is gone; compared with another copy, unresolved V genes explain less than half, and the rest is unexplained. That table furnishes V, J and clone size, whereas the DNA furnished D and trimming. This sample comprises approximately 88,000 clones, about nine tenths of them detected only once. The ten most abundant clones make up about 5% of the sample.

Sequences were derived from peripheral blood, sampled 28 days after the second AZD1222 dose. In this chain, TRBV5-4 is recombined with TRBJ1-3; the D gene remains uncertain. The sequence was obtained from an adult who received the AZD1222 COVID-19 vaccine. The CDR3 region: CASSLAGEKNIYF. The sequenced DNA: TGTGCCAGCAGCTTGGCCGGGGAGAAGAACATATATTTT.